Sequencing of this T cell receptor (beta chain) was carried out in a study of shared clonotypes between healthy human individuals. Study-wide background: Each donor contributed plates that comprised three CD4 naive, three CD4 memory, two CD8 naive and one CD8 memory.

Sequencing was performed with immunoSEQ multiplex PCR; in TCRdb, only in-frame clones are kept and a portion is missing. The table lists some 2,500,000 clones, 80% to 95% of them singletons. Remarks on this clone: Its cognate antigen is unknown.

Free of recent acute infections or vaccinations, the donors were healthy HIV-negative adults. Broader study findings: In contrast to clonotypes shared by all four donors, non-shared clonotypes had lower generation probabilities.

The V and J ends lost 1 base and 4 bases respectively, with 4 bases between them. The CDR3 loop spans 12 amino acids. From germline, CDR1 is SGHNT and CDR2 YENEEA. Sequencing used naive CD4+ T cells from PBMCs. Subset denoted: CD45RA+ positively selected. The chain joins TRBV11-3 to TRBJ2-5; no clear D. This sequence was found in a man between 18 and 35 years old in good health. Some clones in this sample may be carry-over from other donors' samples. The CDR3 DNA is TGTGCCAGCAGCTTAGTAGTAGAGACCCAGTACTTC. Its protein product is CASSLVVETQYF.